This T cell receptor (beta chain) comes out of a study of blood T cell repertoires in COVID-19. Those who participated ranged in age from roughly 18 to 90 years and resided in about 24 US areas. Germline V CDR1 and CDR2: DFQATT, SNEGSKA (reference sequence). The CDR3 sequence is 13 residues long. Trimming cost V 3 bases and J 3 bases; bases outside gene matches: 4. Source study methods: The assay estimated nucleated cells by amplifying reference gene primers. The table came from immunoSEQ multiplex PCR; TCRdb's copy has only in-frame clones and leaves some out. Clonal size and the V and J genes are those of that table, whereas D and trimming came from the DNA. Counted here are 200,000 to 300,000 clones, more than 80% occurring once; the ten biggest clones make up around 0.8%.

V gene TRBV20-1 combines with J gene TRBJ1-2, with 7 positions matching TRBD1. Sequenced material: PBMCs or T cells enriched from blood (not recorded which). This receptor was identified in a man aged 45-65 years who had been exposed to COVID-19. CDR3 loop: CSASRQGDYGYTF. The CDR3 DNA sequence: TGCAGTGCTAGTCGCCAGGGGGACTATGGCTACACCTTC.